These T cell receptor beta chains were read from a single sample in a study of shared clonotypes between healthy human individuals. Assay: immunoSEQ multiplex PCR; the TCRdb copy retains only in-frame clones and omits some. The sample holds roughly 510,000 clones, roughly 79% seen once. Input material: PBMCs. Every receptor here comes from a middle-aged woman in good health. Some clones in this sample may be carry-over from other donors' samples. Both conserved end residues are part of each CDR3. D genes are given only for firm matches. Rows give clone size only sometimes, using once, few, many, or a class for an expanded clone.

clone_size d_call j_call v_call cdr3_aa cdr3_nt
- TRBD2 TRBJ2-1 TRBV18 CASSPRLAGGPLVNEQFF TGTGCCAGCTCACCTCGACTAGCGGGAGGACCCCTGGTCAATGAGCAGTTCTTC
- - TRBJ2-5 TRBV28 CASSLFAGAETQYF TGTGCCAGCAGTTTATTTGCAGGGGCAGAGACCCAGTACTTC
- - TRBJ2-1 TRBV6-1 CASSEVSGERDEQFF TGTGCCAGCAGTGAAGTGTCCGGGGAGCGGGATGAGCAGTTCTTC
- TRBD2 TRBJ2-2 TRBV7-3 CASSLRLAGNTGELFF TGTGCCAGCAGCTTAAGACTAGCGGGAAACACCGGGGAGCTGTTTTTT
- - TRBJ2-1 TRBV9 CASSVGPSGSGAYNEQFF TGTGCCAGCAGCGTAGGTCCCTCAGGGAGTGGGGCCTACAATGAGCAGTTCTTC
few - TRBJ2-7 TRBV27 CASSFRGSTAYEQYF TGTGCCAGCAGTTTTAGGGGCAGCACGGCCTACGAGCAGTACTTC
- - TRBJ2-1 TRBV20-1 CSASYVDEQFF TGCAGTGCTAGTTACGTGGATGAGCAGTTCTTC
few - TRBJ2-3 TRBV15 CATSRWDTQYF TGTGCCACCAGCAGATGGGATACGCAGTATTTT
once TRBD1 TRBJ1-3 TRBV7-9 CASSLTGGSGNTIYF TGTGCCAGCAGCTTAACAGGGGGCTCTGGAAACACCATATATTTT
- - TRBJ1-1 TRBV2 CATRQNTEAFF TGTGCCACGAGACAGAACACTGAAGCTTTCTTT
once TRBD1 TRBJ1-3 TRBV30 CAWSRTRGQGDGNTIYF TGTGCCTGGAGTAGGACCCGGGGACAGGGCGACGGAAACACCATATATTTT
- - TRBJ2-1 TRBV7-2 CASSPVVGNNEQFF TGTGCCAGCAGCCCAGTAGTAGGGAACAATGAGCAGTTCTTC
once - TRBJ1-2 TRBV27 CAAGQYYGYTF TGTGCCGCGGGGCAGTACTATGGCTACACCTTC
few - TRBJ2-7 TRBV29-1 CSVEAPGPRDEQYF TGCAGCGTTGAAGCCCCGGGGCCGCGGGACGAGCAGTACTTC
- - TRBJ1-2 TRBV11-2 CASSPELNYGYTF TGTGCCAGCAGCCCAGAACTGAACTATGGCTACACCTTC
- - TRBJ2-7 TRBV6-6 CASSPTSYEQYF TGTGCCAGCAGCCCGACCTCCTACGAGCAGTACTTC
- TRBD2 TRBJ2-7 TRBV18 CASSLGTSRSGGYEQYF TGTGCCAGCTCACTGGGGACTAGCAGATCCGGGGGTTACGAGCAGTACTTC
- - TRBJ2-2 TRBV28 CASHSGADNTGELFF TGTGCCAGCCATAGCGGAGCCGATAACACCGGGGAGCTGTTTTTT
few - TRBJ1-4 TRBV4-3 CASSQPGSATNEKLFF TGCGCCAGCAGCCAACCAGGGTCCGCAACTAATGAAAAACTGTTTTTT
few TRBD1 TRBJ1-5 TRBV7-2 CASTFGQASNQPQHF TGTGCCAGCACCTTTGGACAGGCTAGCAATCAGCCCCAGCATTTT
- TRBD1 TRBJ1-5 TRBV2 CASSEYRGLRYGNQPQHF TGTGCCAGCAGTGAATACAGGGGGCTAAGATATGGCAATCAGCCCCAGCATTTT
- - TRBJ2-2 TRBV5-4 CASSLNRNTGELFF TGTGCCAGCAGCTTGAACAGAAACACCGGGGAGCTGTTTTTT
many - TRBJ1-1 TRBV5-1 CASSLDPSTEAFF TGCGCCAGCAGCTTGGACCCCTCCACTGAAGCTTTCTTT
- TRBD1 TRBJ1-1 TRBV6-5 CASSYGTGPAITEAFF TGTGCCAGCAGTTACGGGACAGGGCCGGCCATCACTGAAGCTTTCTTT
once - TRBJ1-5 TRBV19 CASSISLPGSNQPQHF TGTGCCAGTAGTATTAGCCTCCCGGGCAGCAATCAGCCCCAGCATTTT
- - TRBJ2-7 TRBV9 CASSVGSLGEQYF TGTGCCAGCAGCGTAGGGAGCTTAGGCGAGCAGTACTTC
- TRBD2 TRBJ2-2 TRBV7-2 CASSLPGLAGVARTGELFF TGTGCCAGCAGCTTACCAGGACTAGCGGGAGTAGCAAGGACCGGGGAGCTGTTTTTT
- - TRBJ2-3 TRBV30 CAWSPGGSIRTDTQYF TGTGCCTGGAGTCCCGGGGGCTCTATACGCACAGATACGCAGTATTTT
- - TRBJ1-2 TRBV15 CATSSTTNYGYTF TGTGCCACCAGCAGTACTACTAACTATGGCTACACCTTC
- - TRBJ1-1 TRBV6-7 CASSCTRGEAFF TGTGCCAGCAGCTGTACACGAGGTGAAGCTTTCTTT